This T cell receptor (beta chain) was identified during a study of human T cells and chemical hapten exposure. Study conclusions and caveats: Clustering by CDR3 similarity yielded significantly more large clusters from expanded TCRs than controls.

Time point meaning: pre-sensitization, week 0. The treatment: therapeutic diphenylcyclopropenone sensitization with weekly scalp DPC. In this sample, this clonotype turned up a few times. The antigen remains undetermined. TCRdb used MiXCR to reprocess the RACE reads, holding one entry per CDR3 protein. The repertoire holds some 98,000 distinct CDR3 sequences, with 10% to 13% as singletons. Germline values: CDR1 DFQATT, CDR2 SNEGSKA (reference sequence). Trimming at V came to 2 bases and at J to 4 bases, leaving 6 bases not matched to a gene. The CDR3 is 14 amino acids. The sample here was whole blood, taken in connection with sensitization to the hapten diphenylcyclopropenone (DPC). The receptor comes from a woman aged 55-69 years with alopecia areata. Some clones in this sample may be carry-over from other donors' samples. The rearrangement links TRBV20-1 to TRBJ2-5, with 8 bases aligning to TRBD2. The DNA for the CDR3 is TGCAGTGCTAGATATACGGGGGGGCCAGAGACCCAGTACTTC. Translating it yields CSARYTGGPETQYF.